The 7 T cell receptor beta chains in this list originate from one sample, sequenced in a study of control samples from healthy donors and cancer patients. Assay: immunoSEQ multiplex PCR; the TCRdb copy retains only in-frame clones and omits some. The sample carries 60,000 to 75,000 clones, around nine tenths recorded once. Sequences were obtained from PBMCs. The receptor set was obtained from a man aged 55 to 70 with colorectal cancer.

The chain combines TRBV9 with TRBJ2-7; 9 bases are a match to TRBD1. The CDR3 loop spans 16 amino acids. Trimming cost V 4 bases and J 2 bases; bases outside gene matches: 10. Germline assignment: CDR1 SGDLS and CDR2 YYNGEE. As DNA, the CDR3 is TGTGCCAGCAGCACCTCGACCGGGACAGGGACCTACGAGCAGTACTTC. It specifies CASSTSTGTGTYEQYF.

The rearrangement uses TRBV6-5 and TRBJ2-7; D unresolved. This CDR3 spans 13 amino acids. V was trimmed by 0 bases and J by 3 bases, leaving 6 bases between them. Germline CDR1 and CDR2: MNHEY and SVGAGI. This chain's CDR3 is CASSYSLGYEQYF. The CDR3 nucleotides are TGTGCCAGCAGTTACTCGCTAGGCTACGAGCAGTACTTC.

The chain recombines TRBV7-9 with TRBJ2-1; D is possibly TRBD2 (6 bases). This CDR3 region has 15 residues. V lost 3 bases to trimming and J lost 0 bases, with 9 bases between them. Germline CDR1 is SEHNR and CDR2 is FQNEAQ (reference sequence). The CDR3 reads CASSFPGGSYNEQFF. As DNA, the CDR3 is TGTGCCAGCAGCTTCCCCGGGGGCTCCTACAATGAGCAGTTCTTC.

V gene TRBV6-5 combines with J gene TRBJ2-2; 8 nucleotides line up with TRBD1. Germline lookup yields CDR1 MNHEY and CDR2 SVGAGI. This CDR3 contains 16 residues. V dropped 2 bases and J dropped 4; count of bases not matched to a gene: 6. The CDR3 sequence: CASSYRLTGGTGELFF. CDR3 nucleotides: TGTGCCAGCAGTTACCGCCTAACAGGGGGCACCGGGGAGCTGTTTTTT.

In nucleotides, the CDR3 is TGCGCCAGCAGCCACTCTGAGGGACTAGCCAACACAGATACGCAGTATTTT. It encodes CASSHSEGLANTDTQYF. The rearrangement joins TRBV4-3 to TRBJ2-3; 9 bases map to TRBD2. V trimming: 3 bases; J trimming: 2 bases; junction bases outside the gene matches: 9. The V gene's germline CDR1 is LGHNA and CDR2 YSLEER. The CDR3 runs to 17 residues.

CDR3 loop: CASSLSGSTYGYTF. The CDR3 DNA is TGTGCCAGCAGCCTGAGTGGTAGCACCTATGGCTACACCTTC. The V and J genes are TRBV5-6 and TRBJ1-2; no reliable D call. CDR1 is SGHDT and CDR2 is YYEEEE in the germline V gene. With 4 bases removed from V and 4 bases from J, the gap between germline ends came to 14 bases. This CDR3 is 14 amino acids long.

A few counts support this clone. J is TRBJ1-5 and V is TRBV6-5, with 12 bases that match TRBD1. Unmatched junction bases numbered 3, after V lost 6 bases and J lost 6 bases. The CDR3 length is 14 residues. Germline-derived CDR1 and CDR2 are MNHEY and SVGAGI. CDR3 protein: CASRRDRGPQPQHF. The CDR3 bases are TGTGCCAGCAGGAGGGACAGGGGGCCTCAGCCCCAGCATTTT.